This T cell receptor beta chain is from a study of neurological immune-mediated disorders (dated by TCRdb to the late 2010s). About the full investigation: The study compared peripheral blood TCR-beta repertoires of HTLV-I-associated myelopathy (HAM/TSP) patients, multiple sclerosis patients and healthy controls using UMI-based sequencing. Longitudinal HAM/TSP donors and healthy donors each had 3 time-points at intervals of roughly 3-45 months. The 90 to 120 TCR-beta libraries covered PBMC samples along with longitudinal samples, technical triplicates, and paired sorted CD4+ and CD8+ T-cell subsets. The cohort comprised roughly 69 subjects: about 14 HAM/TSP patients, 34 multiple sclerosis patients and about 20 healthy controls.

This clonotype came up many times. Its target antigen remains unknown. Qualities for individual bases were not recorded, and no much larger clone is one base off. The CDR3 goes from the cysteine to the phenylalanine over 16 residues. The kept DNA is CDR3 alone, 48 bases in frame from the first base. CDR1 and CDR2 are drawn from the germline V gene (reference sequence): DFQATT, SNEGSKA. V is reduced by 0 bases and J by 4 bases, leaving a spacing of 16 bases between them. cDNA was synthesized by template-switch 5'RACE using a primer carrying a 10-nucleotide random unique molecular identifier by which each TCR transcript was tagged. Each sequencing run produced over 180 million TCR-beta sequences covering 15-18 subjects. The RNeasy kit was used for extraction of total RNA. The KAPA Real-time Library Amplification kit was used to amplify TCR-beta VDJ regions with primers targeting the TCR constant region and the 5'RACE anchor. A first PCR added sample indexes and Illumina adaptors, after which a second PCR increased the library yield. The roughly 650 bp TCR product was size-selected on a 2% E-gel SizeSelection system after Ampure bead purification. Before pooling, libraries had their quality checked on a Bioanalyzer, their concentration measured with Qubit, and their quantity determined with the Kapa Library Quantification kit. An Illumina HiSeq 2500 was used to sequence the libraries paired-end at 2 x 150 bp. To increase sequence diversity, about 24-32% phiX was spiked into each library pool. Per the source publication's procedure: Quality-filtered reads were processed with the UMI-based MiGEC pipeline, which removed over 80% of raw TCR sequences during error correction. VDJ genes were aligned to IMGT germline references, and each clonotype was defined by a unique CDR3 amino acid sequence together with V-J genes. VDJtools evaluated clonal expansion, Shannon diversity and CDR3 relatedness (CalcPairwiseDistances, ClusterSamples); CLCbio workbench built phylogenetic trees. Using coefficient-of-variation modelling across technical triplicates, the study counted a clone as expanded if it had at least 8 unique UMIs. TCRdb itself trimmed the public reads at Q25 with fastp, ran MiXCR and retained productive beta chains. Records with the same CDR3 protein are collapsed into one entry carrying the most frequent genes and DNA. The authors' filters were not applied to this entry. The sample table contains more than 55,000 distinct CDR3 sequences; only one count was recorded for about 10% of them. The ten largest clones take up about an eighth of the sample.

The sample's time point label is to be understood as: longitudinal time-point 2. The healthy controls were volunteers from blood banks in Maryland, USA. For unsorted PBMC libraries, 2 million PBMCs were used after storage in RNAlater at -80 degrees C until RNA extraction. Peripheral blood was subjected to Ficoll-Hypaque density gradient centrifugation to isolate PBMCs, which were then cryopreserved in liquid nitrogen. Overall results and qualifications from the work: TCR clonal expansion was highest in HAM/TSP patients and lowest in MS patients, with MS patients falling below even healthy controls. No identical CDR3 amino acid sequences were shared among expanded clones across subjects, suggesting private TCR-beta repertoires in all groups.

The rearrangement combines TRBV20-1 with TRBJ2-1, and the D gene may be TRBD2, 5 bases matching. The sample was PBMCs. This sequence originates from a man aged 30-40 years in good health. Here the CDR3 is given as CSARDLVRLTYNEQFF. The DNA sequence is TGCAGTGCTAGAGATCTAGTGAGACTAACATACAATGAGCAGTTCTTC.